The rows below give T cell receptor beta chains drawn from one sample of a study of shared clonotypes between healthy human individuals. Here immunoSEQ multiplex PCR was the method, and the copy in TCRdb shows in-frame clones only, minus some. The table records over 950,000 clones, roughly 80% of them present only once. Sequenced: memory CD4+ T cells from PBMCs. Receptor source: a man younger than 30 in good health. Some clones in this sample may be carry-over from other donors' samples. The CDR3 runs from the conserved cysteine through the conserved F or W. D genes are given only for firm matches. Only some rows state a clone size, as once, few, many or a class for expanded clones.

TGTGCCAGTAGCGATGACAGGGGAGGGGAAAAACTGTTTTTT	CASSDDRGGEKLFF	TRBJ1-4	TRBD1	TRBV19	NA
TGCGCCAGCACCCCCGTGAGGGGTAATCGGATGACCTACAATGAGCAGTTCTTC	CASTPVRGNRMTYNEQFF	TRBJ2-1	NA	TRBV10-2	NA
TGCAGTGCTAGAAAAGTAGAGACCCAGTACTTC	CSARKVETQYF	TRBJ2-5	NA	TRBV20-1	NA
TGTGCCAGCAGTGAAAGAGGGGATACCGGCACAGATACGCAGTATTTT	CASSERGDTGTDTQYF	TRBJ2-3	NA	TRBV6-4	NA
TGCGCCAGCAGCTTGGATTGGGGTGGAGGAAAACTGTTTTTT	CASSLDWGGGKLFF	TRBJ1-4	NA	TRBV5-1	NA
TGTGCCAGTAGTATTCTAGCGGCCCCTGGCAAGCAGTACTTC	CASSILAAPGKQYF	TRBJ2-7	TRBD2	TRBV19	NA
TGTGCCAGCAGTGCCGGCGGGACCCGGGCGGATACGCAGTATTTT	CASSAGGTRADTQYF	TRBJ2-3	NA	TRBV2	NA
TGTGCCAGCAGTTTGTTTCCCGAGGAGGGGCTGTTTTTT	CASSLFPEEGLFF	TRBJ2-2	NA	TRBV6-6	few
TGTGCCAGCAGTCCACGTTGGACAGGGGCGGATAACTATGGCTACACCTTC	CASSPRWTGADNYGYTF	TRBJ1-2	TRBD1	TRBV6-4	few
TGTGCCAGCAGCCTCAACAGGGGGCGGGGTGAAAAACTGTTTTTT	CASSLNRGRGEKLFF	TRBJ1-4	TRBD1	TRBV9	NA
TGTGCCAGCAGCTTGGGGACGGGCGAGAGCAATCAGCCCCAGCATTTT	CASSLGTGESNQPQHF	TRBJ1-5	NA	TRBV5-6	NA
TGTGCCAGCAGTTTCCGGGAGAACACTGAAGCTTTCTTT	CASSFRENTEAFF	TRBJ1-1	NA	TRBV27	NA
TGTGCCAGCAGGCGGGCGGACAGGGGGCCCGGCTACACCTTC	CASRRADRGPGYTF	TRBJ1-2	TRBD1	TRBV2	NA
TGTGCCAGCAGCCCACTTCCCGGGACAGGCTCAGAGGAGCAGTACTTC	CASSPLPGTGSEEQYF	TRBJ2-7	TRBD1	TRBV7-8	many
TGTGCCAGCAGTGAACCTAGCGGGAATAAAGGGGAGCAGTACTTC	CASSEPSGNKGEQYF	TRBJ2-5	TRBD2	TRBV25-1	NA
TGTGCCAGCACCTACTCGCGGGAAGGGAACACTGAAGCTTTCTTT	CASTYSREGNTEAFF	TRBJ1-1	NA	TRBV6-6	few
TGTGCCAGCTCTCTGAGCTCCTACGAGCAGTACTTC	CASSLSSYEQYF	TRBJ2-7	NA	TRBV18	NA
TGTGCCAGCGGGAGGGACAGGAACGACGAGCAGTACTTC	CASGRDRNDEQYF	TRBJ2-7	NA	TRBV28	NA
TGTGCCAGCAGCGTAGGACTAGCGGGGACCGGGGAGCTGTTTTTT	CASSVGLAGTGELFF	TRBJ2-2	TRBD2	TRBV9	NA
TGTGCCAGCGGTCGACTAGCGAACACCGGGGAGCTGTTTTTT	CASGRLANTGELFF	TRBJ2-2	NA	TRBV9	NA
TGCGCCAGCAGCCAAGTCGGGAATGAGCAGTTCTTC	CASSQVGNEQFF	TRBJ2-1	NA	TRBV4-1	once
TGTGCCAGCAGCCAAGCTAGGGACAGGGGAGGGGGAGAGACCCAGTACTTC	CASSQARDRGGGETQYF	TRBJ2-5	TRBD1	TRBV4-2	NA
TGCAGCGTTGTATCTGGGGAATCGTGGGAGCAGTTCTTC	CSVVSGESWEQFF	TRBJ2-1	NA	TRBV29-1	NA
TGTGCCAGCAGCCTGGACAGGGAGTATGGCTACACCTTC	CASSLDREYGYTF	TRBJ1-2	TRBD1	TRBV28	NA
TGTGCCAGCAGTTTTCTACGAACCCGGAGCGCTGAAGCTTTCTTT	CASSFLRTRSAEAFF	TRBJ1-1	NA	TRBV27	NA
TGTGCCCATACCCGGGGGGGCGATGGCTACACCTTC	CAHTRGGDGYTF	TRBJ1-2	NA	TRBV30	few
TGTGCCAGCAGTGAAGACGGGATTGGGGCAAGGGTTAATGAAAAACTGTTTTTT	CASSEDGIGARVNEKLFF	TRBJ1-4	NA	TRBV2	once
TGCGCCAGCAGCTTGTCGTCGCGGGAGGTTTACACCGGGGAGCTGTTTTTT	CASSLSSREVYTGELFF	TRBJ2-2	TRBD2	TRBV5-1	NA
TGTGCCAGCAAACCGGGACTAGAAAGGGATACGCAGTATTTT	CASKPGLERDTQYF	TRBJ2-3	TRBD2	TRBV6-5	NA
TGTGCCAGCAGCTTAAGTGGCGGGAGGGCTGTCGAGCAGTACTTC	CASSLSGGRAVEQYF	TRBJ2-7	TRBD2	TRBV11-2	few
TGTGCCAGCAGTTTACAGGGAGGTGGAAACACCATATATTTT	CASSLQGGGNTIYF	TRBJ1-3	NA	TRBV28	NA
TGTGCCAGCAGCCAAGATCCGGCCGGGAGGGCCGTAGGCGAGCAGTACTTC	CASSQDPAGRAVGEQYF	TRBJ2-7	TRBD2	TRBV14	few
TGCGCCAGCAGCTCCAGGGTTGAAGAGACCCAGTACTTC	CASSSRVEETQYF	TRBJ2-5	NA	TRBV5-1	once
TGTGCCAGCAGCTTTGAACAGCATAGCAATCAGCCCCAGCATTTT	CASSFEQHSNQPQHF	TRBJ1-5	NA	TRBV5-8	NA
TGCGCCAGCAGCCGGGACACCACATTAGGGCAGTACTTC	CASSRDTTLGQYF	TRBJ2-7	NA	TRBV5-1	NA
TGCAGTGCTTGGACAGGTGATACGCAGTATTTT	CSAWTGDTQYF	TRBJ2-3	TRBD1	TRBV20-1	NA
TGTGCCAGCAGCCCAACACAGGCCTCCTACGAGCAGTACTTC	CASSPTQASYEQYF	TRBJ2-7	NA	TRBV7-2	NA
TGTGCCAGCTCACCCATAGGGGAGACCCAGTACTTC	CASSPIGETQYF	TRBJ2-5	NA	TRBV18	NA
TGTGCCACTAATACAGGGAGCTCTGGGGCCAACGTCCTGACTTTC	CATNTGSSGANVLTF	TRBJ2-6	NA	TRBV2	NA
TGTGCCAGCGGCCGGGACAGGTCCTACGAGCAGTACTTC	CASGRDRSYEQYF	TRBJ2-7	TRBD1	TRBV5-6	NA
TGTGCCAGCAGCCCCCGACAAAACTTAAACTATGGCTACACCTTC	CASSPRQNLNYGYTF	TRBJ1-2	NA	TRBV14	NA
TGTGCCAGCAGCTTACAGGGCGGGACTAGCGGGTACAATGAGCAGTTCTTC	CASSLQGGTSGYNEQFF	TRBJ2-1	TRBD2	TRBV7-2	NA
TGCGCCAGCAGACCGGGACCTAAAGCCGACTACGAGCAGTACTTC	CASRPGPKADYEQYF	TRBJ2-7	NA	TRBV5-1	NA
TGTGCCACCACCCAGGGGGCGGGACAGGGGGCTGGCTGGAGAAAGGCCGGGGAGCTGTTTTTT	CATTQGAGQGAGWRKAGELFF	TRBJ2-2	TRBD1	TRBV15	NA
TGTGCCAGCAGCTCTGACGGCAATCAGCCCCAGCATTTT	CASSSDGNQPQHF	TRBJ1-5	NA	TRBV5-6	NA
TGTGCCTCGTTCCGGGCCCTGGCCTACAATGAGCAGTTCTTC	CASFRALAYNEQFF	TRBJ2-1	NA	TRBV30	NA
TGTGCCAGCAGATCAGCAACAGGGAACTACGAGCAGTACTTC	CASRSATGNYEQYF	TRBJ2-7	NA	TRBV28	NA
TGTGCCAGCAACAAAGACGGGCCGGTCTCTGGAAACACCATATATTTT	CASNKDGPVSGNTIYF	TRBJ1-3	NA	TRBV5-6	NA
TGTGCCAGCAGCTTAGATACGGGAGGGTACAATGAGCAGTTCTTC	CASSLDTGGYNEQFF	TRBJ2-1	TRBD2	TRBV7-3	NA
TGTGCCAGCAGCCCAAAGACGGGGCAGTACTTC	CASSPKTGQYF	TRBJ2-7	NA	TRBV11-2	once
TGCGCCAGCAGCTACGCGGGAGAAGGTGAGCAGTTCTTC	CASSYAGEGEQFF	TRBJ2-1	TRBD2	TRBV5-1	NA